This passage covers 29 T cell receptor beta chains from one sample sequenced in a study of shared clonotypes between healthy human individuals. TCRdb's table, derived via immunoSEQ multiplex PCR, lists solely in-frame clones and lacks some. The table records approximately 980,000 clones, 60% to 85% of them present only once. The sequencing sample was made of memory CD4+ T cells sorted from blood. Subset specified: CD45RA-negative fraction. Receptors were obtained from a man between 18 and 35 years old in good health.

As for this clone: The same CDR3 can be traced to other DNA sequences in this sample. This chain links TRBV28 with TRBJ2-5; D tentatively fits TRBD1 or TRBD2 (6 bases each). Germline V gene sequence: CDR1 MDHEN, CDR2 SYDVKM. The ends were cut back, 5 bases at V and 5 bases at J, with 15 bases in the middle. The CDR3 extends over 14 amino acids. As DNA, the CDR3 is TGTGCCAGCAGTCTTCGGGGGCCTAGGGAGACCCAGTACTTC. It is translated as CASSLRGPRETQYF.

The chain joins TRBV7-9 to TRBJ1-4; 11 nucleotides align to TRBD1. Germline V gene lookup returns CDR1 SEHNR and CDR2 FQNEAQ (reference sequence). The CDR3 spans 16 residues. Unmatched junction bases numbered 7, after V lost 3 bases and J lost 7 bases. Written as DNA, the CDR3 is TGTGCCAGCAGCTTGGGGACAGGGGGGATTAGTGAAAAACTGTTTTTT. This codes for CASSLGTGGISEKLFF.

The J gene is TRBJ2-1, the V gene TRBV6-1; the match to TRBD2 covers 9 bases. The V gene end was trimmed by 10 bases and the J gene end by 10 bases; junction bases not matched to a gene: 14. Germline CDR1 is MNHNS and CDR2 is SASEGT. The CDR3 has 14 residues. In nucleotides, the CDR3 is TGTGCCATAAGGCGGGAGGGCCTGGTCGGGGAGCAGTTCTTC. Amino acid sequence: CAIRREGLVGEQFF.

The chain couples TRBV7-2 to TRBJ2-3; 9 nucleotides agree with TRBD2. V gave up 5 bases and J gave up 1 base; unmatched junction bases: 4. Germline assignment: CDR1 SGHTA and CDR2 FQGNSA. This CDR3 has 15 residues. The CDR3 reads CASSHRTSGTDTQYF. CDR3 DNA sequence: TGTGCCAGCAGCCACAGGACTAGCGGCACAGATACGCAGTATTTT.

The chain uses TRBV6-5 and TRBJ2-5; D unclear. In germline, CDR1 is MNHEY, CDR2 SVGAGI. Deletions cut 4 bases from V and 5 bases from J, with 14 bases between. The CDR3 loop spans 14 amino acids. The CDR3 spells CASSSPKSGETQYF. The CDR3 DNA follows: TGTGCCAGCAGTTCCCCTAAATCCGGGGAGACCCAGTACTTC.

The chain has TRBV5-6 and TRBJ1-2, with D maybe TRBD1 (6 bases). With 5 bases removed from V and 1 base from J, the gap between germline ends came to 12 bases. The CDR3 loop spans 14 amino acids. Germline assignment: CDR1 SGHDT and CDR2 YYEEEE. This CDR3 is CASRPDRLNYGYTF. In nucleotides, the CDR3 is TGTGCCAGCAGGCCCGACAGGCTTAACTATGGCTACACCTTC.

The CDR3 nucleotides read TGCGCCAGCAGCCAAGGGGCCCTGGTAGTTTCACCCCTCCACTTT. Translated, it gives CASSQGALVVSPLHF. This sequence joins TRBV4-3 and TRBJ1-6; D is ambiguous. V lost 1 base, J lost 9 bases, and 13 bases lay in between. CDR1 and CDR2 (germline): LGHNA, YSLEER. The CDR3 is made up of 15 amino acids.

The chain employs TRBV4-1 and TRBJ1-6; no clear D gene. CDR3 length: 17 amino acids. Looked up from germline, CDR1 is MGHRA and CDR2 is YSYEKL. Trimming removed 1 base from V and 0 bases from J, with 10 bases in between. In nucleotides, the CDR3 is TGCGCCAGCAGCCAAGGCATGGCGAGCTCCTATAATTCACCCCTCCACTTT. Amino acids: CASSQGMASSYNSPLHF.

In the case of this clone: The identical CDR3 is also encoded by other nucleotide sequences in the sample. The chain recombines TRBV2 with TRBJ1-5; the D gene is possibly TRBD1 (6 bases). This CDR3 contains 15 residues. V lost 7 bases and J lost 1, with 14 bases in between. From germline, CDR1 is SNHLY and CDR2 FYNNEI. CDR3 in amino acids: CASKGGGHSNQPQHF. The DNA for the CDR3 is TGTGCCAGCAAGGGGGGCGGACACAGCAATCAGCCCCAGCATTTT. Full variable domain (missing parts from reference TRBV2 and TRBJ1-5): EPEVTQTPSHQVTQMGQEVILRCVPISNHLYFYWYRQILGQKVEFLVSFYNNEISEKSEIFDDQFSVERPDGSNFTLKIRSTKLEDSAMYFCASKGGGHSNQPQHFGDGTRLSIL.

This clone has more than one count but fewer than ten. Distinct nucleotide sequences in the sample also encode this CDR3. This CDR3 is CASSLGRMTGELFF. The CDR3 DNA is TGTGCCAGCAGCTTAGGCCGGATGACCGGGGAGCTGTTTTTT. The V gene is TRBV7-2, the J gene TRBJ2-2, with unresolved D. CDR1 and CDR2 from the germline V gene are SGHTA and FQGNSA. There are 14 residues in the CDR3. The V end lost 1 base, the J end lost 5 bases, and 8 bases lay between the germline ends. Complete variable domain (other parts from reference TRBV7-2 and TRBJ2-2): GAGVSQSPSNKVTEKGKDVELRCDPISGHTALYWYRQSLGQGLEFLIYFQGNSAPDKSGLPSDRFSAERTGGSVSTLTIQRTQQEDSAVYLCASSLGRMTGELFFGEGSRLTVL.

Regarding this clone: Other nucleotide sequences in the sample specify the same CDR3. Here the CDR3 DNA reads TGTGCCAGCTCACCCCGAGGGGACAACTATGGCTACACCTTC. It translates to CASSPRGDNYGYTF. The V call is TRBV18, the J call TRBJ1-2; tentatively, D is TRBD1 (5 bases). Between the trimmed V and J ends, which lost 3 bases and 2 bases, there was a span of 10 bases. This CDR3 contains 14 residues. Germline V gene sequence: CDR1 KGHSH, CDR2 LQKENI. Together with reference TRBV18 and TRBJ1-2, the CDR3 gives the full variable domain: NAGVMQNPRHLVRRRGQEARLRCSPMKGHSHVYWYRQLPEEGLKFMVYLQKENIIDESGMPKERFSAEFPKEGPSILRIQQVVRGDSAAYFCASSPRGDNYGYTFGSGTRLTVV.

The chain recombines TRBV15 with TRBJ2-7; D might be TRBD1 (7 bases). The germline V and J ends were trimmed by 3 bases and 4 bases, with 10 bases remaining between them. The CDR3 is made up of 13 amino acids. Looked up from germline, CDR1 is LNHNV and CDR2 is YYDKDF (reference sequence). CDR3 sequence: CATSSSGGYEQYF. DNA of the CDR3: TGTGCCACCAGCAGTTCAGGGGGGTACGAGCAGTACTTC.

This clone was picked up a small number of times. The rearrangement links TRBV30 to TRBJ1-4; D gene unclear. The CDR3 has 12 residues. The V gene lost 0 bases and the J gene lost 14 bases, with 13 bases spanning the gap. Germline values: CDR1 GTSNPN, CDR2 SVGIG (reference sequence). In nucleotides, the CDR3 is TGTGCCTGGAGTGTACTTGGCTCTCGGCTGTTTTTT. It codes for CAWSVLGSRLFF.

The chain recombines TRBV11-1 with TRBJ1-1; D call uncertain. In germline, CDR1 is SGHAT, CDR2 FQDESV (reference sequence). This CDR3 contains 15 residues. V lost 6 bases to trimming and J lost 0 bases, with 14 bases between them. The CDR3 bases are TGTGCCAGCAGGGCTGGGTGGCAGCTGAACACTGAAGCTTTCTTT. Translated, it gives CASRAGWQLNTEAFF.

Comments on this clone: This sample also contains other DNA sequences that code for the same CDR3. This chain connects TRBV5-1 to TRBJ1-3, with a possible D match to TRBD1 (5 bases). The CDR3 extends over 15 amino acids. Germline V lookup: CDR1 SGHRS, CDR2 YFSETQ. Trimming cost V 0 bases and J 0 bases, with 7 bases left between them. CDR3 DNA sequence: TGCGCCAGCAGCTTGGAGGGGACCTCTGGAAACACCATATATTTT. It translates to CASSLEGTSGNTIYF.

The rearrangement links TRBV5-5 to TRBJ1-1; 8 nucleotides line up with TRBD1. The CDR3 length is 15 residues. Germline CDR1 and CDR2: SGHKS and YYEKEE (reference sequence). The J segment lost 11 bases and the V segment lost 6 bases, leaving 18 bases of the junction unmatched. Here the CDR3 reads CASTPLDDRGRGAFF. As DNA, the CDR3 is TGTGCCAGCACCCCGCTAGATGACAGGGGCCGGGGTGCTTTCTTT. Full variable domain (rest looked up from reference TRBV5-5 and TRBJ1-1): DAGVTQSPTHLIKTRGQQVTLRCSPISGHKSVSWYQQVLGQGPQFIFQYYEKEERGRGNFPDRFSARQFPNYSSELNVNALLLGDSALYLCASTPLDDRGRGAFFGQGTRLTVV.

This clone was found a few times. The CDR3: CASSEWDRGPGQPQHF. The DNA for the CDR3 is TGCGCCAGCAGTGAGTGGGACAGGGGGCCTGGTCAGCCCCAGCATTTT. This rearrangement joins TRBV10-2 to TRBJ1-5; TRBD1 matches at 12 bases. J lost 6 bases, V lost 1 base, and 4 bases had no gene match. The CDR3 extends over 16 amino acids. From germline, CDR1 is WSHSY and CDR2 SAAADI.

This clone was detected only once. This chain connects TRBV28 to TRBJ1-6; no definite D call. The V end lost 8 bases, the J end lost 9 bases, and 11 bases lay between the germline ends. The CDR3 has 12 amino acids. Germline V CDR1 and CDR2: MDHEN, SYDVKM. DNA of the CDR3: TGTGCCAGCGCGGGAGAACGTTCACCCCTCCACTTT. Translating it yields CASAGERSPLHF.

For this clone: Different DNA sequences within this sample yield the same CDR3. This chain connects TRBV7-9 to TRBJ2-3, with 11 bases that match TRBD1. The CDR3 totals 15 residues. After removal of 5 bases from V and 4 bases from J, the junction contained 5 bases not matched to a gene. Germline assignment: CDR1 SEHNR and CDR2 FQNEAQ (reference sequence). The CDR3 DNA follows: TGTGCCAGCAGCCTAGGGACAGGGGGACCAGATACGCAGTATTTT. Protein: CASSLGTGGPDTQYF. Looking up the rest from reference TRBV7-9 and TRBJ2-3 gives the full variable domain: DTGVSQNPRHKITKRGQNVTFRCDPISEHNRLYWYRQTLGQGPEFLTYFQNEAQLEKSRLLSDRFSAERPKGSFSTLEIQRTEQGDSAMYLCASSLGTGGPDTQYFGPGTRLTVL.

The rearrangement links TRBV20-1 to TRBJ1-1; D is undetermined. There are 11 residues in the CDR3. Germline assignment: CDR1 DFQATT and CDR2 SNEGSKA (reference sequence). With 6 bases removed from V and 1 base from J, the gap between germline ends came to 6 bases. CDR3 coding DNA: TGCAGTGCGCAGGAGAACACTGAAGCTTTCTTT. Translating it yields CSAQENTEAFF.

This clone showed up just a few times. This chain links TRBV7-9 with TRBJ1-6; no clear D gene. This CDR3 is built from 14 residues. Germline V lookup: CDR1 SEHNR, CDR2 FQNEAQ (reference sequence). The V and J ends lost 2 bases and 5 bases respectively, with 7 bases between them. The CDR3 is CASSLISDNSPLHF. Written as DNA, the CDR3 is TGTGCCAGCAGCTTAATCAGCGATAATTCACCCCTCCACTTT.

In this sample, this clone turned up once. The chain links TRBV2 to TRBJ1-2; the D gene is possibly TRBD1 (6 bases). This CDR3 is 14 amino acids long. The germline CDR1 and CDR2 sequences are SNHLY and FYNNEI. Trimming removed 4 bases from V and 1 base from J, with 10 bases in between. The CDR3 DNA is TGTGCCAGCAGTGCAGAGGACAGTAACTATGGCTACACCTTC. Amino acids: CASSAEDSNYGYTF.

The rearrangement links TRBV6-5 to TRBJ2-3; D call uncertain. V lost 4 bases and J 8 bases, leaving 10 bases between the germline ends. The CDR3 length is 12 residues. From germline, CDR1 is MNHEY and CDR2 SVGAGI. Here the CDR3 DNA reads TGTGCCAGCAGTTCCGTGTTAGGTACGCAGTATTTT. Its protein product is CASSSVLGTQYF.

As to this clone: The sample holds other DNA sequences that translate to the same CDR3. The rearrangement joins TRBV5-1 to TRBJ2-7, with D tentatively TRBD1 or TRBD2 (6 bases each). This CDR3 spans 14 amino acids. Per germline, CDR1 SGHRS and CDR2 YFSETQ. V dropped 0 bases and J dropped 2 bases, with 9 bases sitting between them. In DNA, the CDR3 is TGCGCCAGCAGCTTGGAAGGGGGGCCCTACGAGCAGTACTTC. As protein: CASSLEGGPYEQYF. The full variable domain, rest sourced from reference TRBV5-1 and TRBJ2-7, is KAGVTQTPRYLIKTRGQQVTLSCSPISGHRSVSWYQQTPGQGLQFLFEYFSETQRNKGNFPGRFSGRQFSNSRSEMNVSTLELGDSALYLCASSLEGGPYEQYFGPGTRLTVT.

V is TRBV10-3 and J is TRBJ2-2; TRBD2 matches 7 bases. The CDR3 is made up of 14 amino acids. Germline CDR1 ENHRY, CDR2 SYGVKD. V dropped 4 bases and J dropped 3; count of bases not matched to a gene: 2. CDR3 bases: TGTGCCATCAGTGGCCTAGCGGACACCGGGGAGCTGTTTTTT. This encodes CAISGLADTGELFF.

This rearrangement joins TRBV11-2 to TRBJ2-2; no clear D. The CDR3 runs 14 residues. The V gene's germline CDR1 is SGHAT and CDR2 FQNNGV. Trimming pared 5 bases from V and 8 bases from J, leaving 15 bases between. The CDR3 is CASSPKIAGGELFF. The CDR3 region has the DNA TGTGCCAGCAGCCCCAAGATAGCTGGGGGGGAGCTGTTTTTT. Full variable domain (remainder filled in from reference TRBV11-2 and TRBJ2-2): EAGVAQSPRYKIIEKRQSVAFWCNPISGHATLYWYQQILGQGPKLLIQFQNNGVVDDSQLPKDRFSAERLKGVDSTLKIQPAKLEDSAVYLCASSPKIAGGELFFGEGSRLTVL.

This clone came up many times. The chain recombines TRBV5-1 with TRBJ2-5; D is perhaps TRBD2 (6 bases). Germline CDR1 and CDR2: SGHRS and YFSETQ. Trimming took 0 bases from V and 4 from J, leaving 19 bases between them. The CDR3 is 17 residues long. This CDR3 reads CASSLATGLGGGETQYF. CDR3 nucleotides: TGCGCCAGCAGCTTGGCCACAGGACTGGGGGGAGGAGAGACCCAGTACTTC.

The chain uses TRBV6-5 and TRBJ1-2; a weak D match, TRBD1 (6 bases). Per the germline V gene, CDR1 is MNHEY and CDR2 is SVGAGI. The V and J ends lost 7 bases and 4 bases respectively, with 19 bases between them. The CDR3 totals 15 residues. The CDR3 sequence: CASNGDRRGSYGYTF. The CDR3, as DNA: TGTGCCAGCAATGGTGACAGGCGGGGATCCTATGGCTACACCTTC.

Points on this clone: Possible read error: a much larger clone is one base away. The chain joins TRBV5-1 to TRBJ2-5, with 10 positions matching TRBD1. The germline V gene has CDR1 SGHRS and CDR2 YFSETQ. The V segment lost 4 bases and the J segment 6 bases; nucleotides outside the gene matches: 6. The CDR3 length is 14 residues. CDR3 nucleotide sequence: TGCGCCAGCAGCCGCGGGACAGGGGAGAAGACCCAGTACTTC. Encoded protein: CASSRGTGEKTQYF. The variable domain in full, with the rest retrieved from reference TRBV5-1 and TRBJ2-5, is KAGVTQTPRYLIKTRGQQVTLSCSPISGHRSVSWYQQTPGQGLQFLFEYFSETQRNKGNFPGRFSGRQFSNSRSEMNVSTLELGDSALYLCASSRGTGEKTQYFGPGTRLLVL.